The rows below give T cell receptor beta chains drawn from one sample of a study of blood T cells in healthy people across ages. In TCRdb, the 5' RACE reads were re-called with MiXCR into one record per CDR3 protein. This table has about 2 million distinct CDR3 sequences, roughly 52% appearing once. The sample taken for sequencing was blood. These receptors originate from a woman between 40 and 50 years old in good health. CDR3s include the opening cysteine and the closing phenylalanine or tryptophan. A D gene is named only where the DNA matches it firmly. A row's size may be missing; if present it is once, few, many or a size class.

abundance: -
d_gene: TRBD1
j_gene: TRBJ2-1
v_gene: TRBV28
CDR3aa: CASSLSGQGSYNEQFF
CDR3nt: TGTGCCAGCAGTTTAAGCGGACAGGGCTCCTACAATGAGCAGTTCTTC

abundance: -
d_gene: -
j_gene: TRBJ2-7
v_gene: TRBV24-1
CDR3aa: CATSDMDSYEQYF
CDR3nt: TGTGCCACCAGTGATATGGACAGCTACGAGCAGTACTTC

abundance: -
d_gene: TRBD1
j_gene: TRBJ2-1
v_gene: TRBV7-2
CDR3aa: CASSLERGQSNEQFF
CDR3nt: TGTGCCAGCAGCTTAGAAAGGGGGCAATCCAATGAGCAGTTCTTC

abundance: few
d_gene: -
j_gene: TRBJ2-3
v_gene: TRBV7-8
CDR3aa: CASSLARVSTDTQYF
CDR3nt: TGTGCCAGCAGCTTAGCGCGGGTTAGCACAGATACGCAGTATTTT

abundance: -
d_gene: TRBD2
j_gene: TRBJ2-7
v_gene: TRBV20-1
CDR3aa: CSATERGAFLGLYEQYF
CDR3nt: TGCAGTGCTACTGAGCGGGGGGCCTTCCTTGGCCTTTACGAGCAGTACTTC

abundance: once
d_gene: TRBD1
j_gene: TRBJ2-1
v_gene: TRBV19
CDR3aa: CAGSIDSPGQGYYNEQFF
CDR3nt: TGTGCCGGTAGTATAGATAGCCCGGGACAGGGATACTACAATGAGCAGTTCTTC

abundance: -
d_gene: -
j_gene: TRBJ1-6
v_gene: TRBV7-2
CDR3aa: CASSSRQLTNSPLHF
CDR3nt: TGTGCCAGCAGCTCCCGACAGTTGACCAATTCACCCCTCCACTTT

abundance: -
d_gene: -
j_gene: TRBJ2-6
v_gene: TRBV28
CDR3aa: CASSPSSNRAAGANVLTF
CDR3nt: TGTGCCAGCAGCCCTTCCTCTAACAGGGCTGCTGGGGCCAACGTCCTGACTTTC

abundance: -
d_gene: -
j_gene: TRBJ1-2
v_gene: TRBV20-1
CDR3aa: CSAIGNYGYTF
CDR3nt: TGCAGTGCTATAGGGAACTATGGCTACACCTTC

abundance: few
d_gene: -
j_gene: TRBJ2-5
v_gene: TRBV6-1
CDR3aa: CASSENGRTIQETQYF
CDR3nt: TGTGCCAGCAGTGAAAATGGACGGACTATCCAAGAGACCCAGTACTTC

abundance: -
d_gene: -
j_gene: TRBJ1-5
v_gene: TRBV6-2/TRBV6-3
CDR3aa: CASTDPLVQPQHF
CDR3nt: TGTGCCAGCACCGACCCCCTCGTTCAGCCCCAGCATTTT

abundance: few
d_gene: -
j_gene: TRBJ2-5
v_gene: TRBV29-1
CDR3aa: CSVEKGQETQYF
CDR3nt: TGCAGCGTTGAAAAGGGTCAAGAGACCCAGTACTTC

abundance: -
d_gene: -
j_gene: TRBJ2-4
v_gene: TRBV20-1
CDR3aa: CSASVDLAKNIQYF
CDR3nt: TGCAGTGCTAGCGTAGATCTAGCCAAAAACATTCAGTACTTC

abundance: few
d_gene: -
j_gene: TRBJ2-7
v_gene: TRBV20-1
CDR3aa: CSASDGSYEQYF
CDR3nt: TGCAGTGCGTCGGACGGATCCTACGAGCAGTACTTC

abundance: -
d_gene: -
j_gene: TRBJ2-7
v_gene: TRBV7-9
CDR3aa: CASSLDLARTYEQYF
CDR3nt: TGTGCCAGCAGCTTAGACCTAGCGCGGACCTACGAGCAGTACTTC

abundance: -
d_gene: -
j_gene: TRBJ1-2
v_gene: TRBV7-2
CDR3aa: CASSSDGNEGYTF
CDR3nt: TGTGCCAGCAGCTCCGACGGGAATGAAGGCTACACCTTC

abundance: -
d_gene: -
j_gene: TRBJ2-1
v_gene: TRBV3-1
CDR3aa: CASSQDVRAGVFDEQFF
CDR3nt: TGTGCCAGCAGCCAAGATGTGAGGGCAGGGGTTTTCGATGAGCAGTTCTTC

abundance: -
d_gene: -
j_gene: TRBJ2-2
v_gene: TRBV5-1
CDR3aa: CASSRTSSTSTGELFF
CDR3nt: TGCGCCAGCAGCCGAACTAGTTCGACCAGCACCGGGGAGCTGTTTTTT

abundance: few
d_gene: TRBD1
j_gene: TRBJ1-1
v_gene: TRBV29-1
CDR3aa: CSVDGQGNTEAFF
CDR3nt: TGCAGCGTTGATGGACAGGGTAACACTGAAGCTTTCTTT

abundance: once
d_gene: TRBD2
j_gene: TRBJ2-3
v_gene: TRBV18
CDR3aa: CASSPGLAVPADTQYF
CDR3nt: TGTGCCAGCTCACCGGGACTAGCGGTCCCCGCGGATACGCAGTATTTT

abundance: -
d_gene: TRBD1
j_gene: TRBJ2-1
v_gene: TRBV11-2
CDR3aa: CASSQRRDRAFNEQFF
CDR3nt: TGTGCCAGCAGCCAACGCCGGGACAGGGCTTTTAATGAGCAGTTCTTC

abundance: once
d_gene: -
j_gene: TRBJ1-2
v_gene: TRBV4-2
CDR3aa: CASSQDGEGVGGSSYGYTF
CDR3nt: TGTGCCAGCAGCCAAGATGGGGAGGGTGTGGGGGGTTCGAGCTATGGCTACACCTTC

abundance: -
d_gene: TRBD1
j_gene: TRBJ1-1
v_gene: TRBV20-1
CDR3aa: CSLDRGLRNTEAFF
CDR3nt: TGCAGTTTGGACAGGGGGCTTCGGAACACTGAAGCTTTCTTT

abundance: -
d_gene: -
j_gene: TRBJ2-5
v_gene: TRBV6-6
CDR3aa: CASSFSGHMEQYF
CDR3nt: TGTGCCAGCAGTTTTTCAGGCCACATGGAGCAGTACTTC

abundance: -
d_gene: TRBD2
j_gene: TRBJ2-1
v_gene: TRBV6-1
CDR3aa: CASRGTSGGHNEQFF
CDR3nt: TGTGCCAGCAGGGGGACTAGCGGGGGCCACAATGAGCAGTTCTTC

abundance: -
d_gene: TRBD2
j_gene: TRBJ2-1
v_gene: TRBV5-1
CDR3aa: CASSLYRTSGGNEQFF
CDR3nt: TGCGCCAGCAGCCTATACCGGACTAGCGGGGGGAATGAGCAGTTCTTC

abundance: -
d_gene: -
j_gene: TRBJ2-5
v_gene: TRBV10-3
CDR3aa: CAISPSPVETQYF
CDR3nt: TGTGCCATCAGCCCCTCACCCGTTGAGACCCAGTACTTC

abundance: -
d_gene: -
j_gene: TRBJ2-7
v_gene: TRBV11-2
CDR3aa: CASSLETGRYEQYF
CDR3nt: TGTGCCAGCAGCTTAGAGACAGGGAGGTACGAGCAGTACTTC

abundance: few
d_gene: -
j_gene: TRBJ1-1
v_gene: TRBV6-5
CDR3aa: CASRKMGEAFF
CDR3nt: TGTGCCAGCAGGAAAATGGGTGAAGCTTTCTTT

abundance: -
d_gene: -
j_gene: TRBJ1-6
v_gene: TRBV4-1
CDR3aa: CASSQVGIGPLHF
CDR3nt: TGCGCCAGCAGCCAAGTGGGTATAGGACCCCTCCACTTT

abundance: many
d_gene: TRBD1
j_gene: TRBJ1-2
v_gene: TRBV6-5
CDR3aa: CASSPGQGTYGYTF
CDR3nt: TGTGCCAGCAGTCCGGGACAGGGGACCTATGGCTACACCTTC

abundance: -
d_gene: TRBD2
j_gene: TRBJ2-5
v_gene: TRBV4-2
CDR3aa: CASSQTGSSGGWETQYF
CDR3nt: TGTGCCAGCAGCCAGACGGGGTCTAGCGGGGGGTGGGAGACCCAGTACTTC

abundance: -
d_gene: TRBD1
j_gene: TRBJ1-2
v_gene: TRBV9
CDR3aa: CASSATGGNYGYTF
CDR3nt: TGTGCCAGCAGCGCAACAGGGGGAAACTATGGCTACACCTTC

abundance: -
d_gene: -
j_gene: TRBJ2-1
v_gene: TRBV7-3
CDR3aa: CASSPDNTRENEQFF
CDR3nt: TGTGCCAGCAGCCCCGACAACACCAGGGAAAATGAGCAGTTCTTC

abundance: -
d_gene: TRBD1
j_gene: TRBJ1-2
v_gene: TRBV15
CDR3aa: CATSTGTGEYGYTF
CDR3nt: TGTGCCACCAGCACCGGGACAGGGGAATATGGCTACACCTTC

abundance: few
d_gene: -
j_gene: TRBJ1-2
v_gene: TRBV4-3
CDR3aa: CASSQDGQGLNYGYTF
CDR3nt: TGCGCCAGCAGCCAAGATGGGCAGGGCTTAAACTATGGCTACACCTTC

abundance: -
d_gene: TRBD1
j_gene: TRBJ1-2
v_gene: TRBV18
CDR3aa: CASSPKSSGQGESGYTF
CDR3nt: TGTGCCAGCTCACCAAAATCATCGGGACAGGGGGAGAGTGGCTACACCTTC

abundance: few
d_gene: TRBD2
j_gene: TRBJ2-3
v_gene: TRBV6-5
CDR3aa: CASNTGSGGTTDTQYF
CDR3nt: TGTGCCAGCAATACAGGGAGCGGGGGTACCACAGATACGCAGTATTTT

abundance: -
d_gene: TRBD1
j_gene: TRBJ2-6
v_gene: TRBV29-1
CDR3aa: CSAPGQDNSGANVLTF
CDR3nt: TGCAGCGCCCCTGGACAGGACAACTCTGGGGCCAACGTCCTGACTTTC

abundance: few
d_gene: -
j_gene: TRBJ2-7
v_gene: TRBV12-3/TRBV12-4
CDR3aa: CASKGTYYEQYF
CDR3nt: TGTGCCAGCAAGGGTACCTACTACGAGCAGTACTTC

abundance: -
d_gene: TRBD1
j_gene: TRBJ2-7
v_gene: TRBV28
CDR3aa: CASTEGDRTSTSYEQYF
CDR3nt: TGTGCCAGCACTGAGGGGGACAGGACCTCTACTAGCTACGAGCAGTACTTC

abundance: -
d_gene: TRBD1
j_gene: TRBJ2-7
v_gene: TRBV10-1
CDR3aa: CASSSTGYKQYF
CDR3nt: TGCGCCAGCAGCTCGACAGGGTACAAGCAGTACTTC

abundance: -
d_gene: -
j_gene: TRBJ1-1
v_gene: TRBV7-3
CDR3aa: CASSRDGVNTEAFF
CDR3nt: TGTGCCAGCAGCCGTGACGGGGTGAACACTGAAGCTTTCTTT

abundance: -
d_gene: -
j_gene: TRBJ2-6
v_gene: TRBV29-1
CDR3aa: CSVQRGVGSGANVLTF
CDR3nt: TGCAGCGTCCAAAGGGGGGTCGGCTCTGGGGCCAACGTCCTGACTTTC

abundance: few
d_gene: -
j_gene: TRBJ1-1
v_gene: TRBV5-6
CDR3aa: CASSFPQGNTEAFF
CDR3nt: TGTGCCAGCAGCTTTCCACAGGGAAACACTGAAGCTTTCTTT

abundance: -
d_gene: -
j_gene: TRBJ1-5
v_gene: TRBV12-3/TRBV12-4
CDR3aa: CASGDAGPQPQHF
CDR3nt: TGTGCTAGCGGGGACGCGGGACCACAGCCCCAGCATTTT

abundance: -
d_gene: -
j_gene: TRBJ2-1
v_gene: TRBV4-3
CDR3aa: CASSQEAPPWYNEQFF
CDR3nt: TGCGCCAGCAGCCAAGAGGCACCTCCGTGGTACAATGAGCAGTTCTTC

abundance: -
d_gene: -
j_gene: TRBJ2-3
v_gene: TRBV29-1
CDR3aa: CSVEQSINTDTQYF
CDR3nt: TGCAGCGTTGAACAGTCGATTAACACAGATACGCAGTATTTT

abundance: -
d_gene: TRBD2
j_gene: TRBJ2-5
v_gene: TRBV7-9
CDR3aa: CASSAPSGDQETQYF
CDR3nt: TGTGCCAGCAGCGCCCCTAGCGGGGACCAAGAGACCCAGTACTTC

abundance: -
d_gene: -
j_gene: TRBJ1-6
v_gene: TRBV4-3
CDR3aa: CASSQEGRANSPLHF
CDR3nt: TGCGCCAGCAGCCAAGAGGGCAGGGCGAATTCACCCCTCCACTTT

abundance: -
d_gene: TRBD2
j_gene: TRBJ2-1
v_gene: TRBV27
CDR3aa: CASSPLAGGPNNEQFF
CDR3nt: TGTGCCAGCAGTCCCTTAGCGGGGGGGCCCAACAATGAGCAGTTCTTC

abundance: -
d_gene: -
j_gene: TRBJ2-1
v_gene: TRBV11-2
CDR3aa: CASSQMGYNEQFF
CDR3nt: TGTGCCAGCAGCCAAATGGGATACAATGAGCAGTTCTTC

abundance: once
d_gene: TRBD1
j_gene: TRBJ2-3
v_gene: TRBV24-1
CDR3aa: CATSVTGTGVADTQYF
CDR3nt: TGTGCCACCAGTGTCACCGGGACAGGGGTCGCAGATACGCAGTATTTT

abundance: -
d_gene: TRBD1
j_gene: TRBJ1-5
v_gene: TRBV6-6
CDR3aa: CASSSTGGFSNQPQHF
CDR3nt: TGTGCCAGCAGTTCTACAGGGGGCTTCAGCAATCAGCCCCAGCATTTT

abundance: -
d_gene: -
j_gene: TRBJ2-3
v_gene: TRBV9
CDR3aa: CASSVDRVVQGKADTQYF
CDR3nt: TGTGCCAGCAGCGTAGACAGAGTTGTTCAAGGGAAGGCAGATACGCAGTATTTT

abundance: few
d_gene: TRBD1
j_gene: TRBJ1-5
v_gene: TRBV12-3/TRBV12-4
CDR3aa: CASSPTGIYQPQHF
CDR3nt: TGTGCCAGCAGTCCGACAGGGATTTATCAGCCCCAGCATTTT

abundance: -
d_gene: TRBD1
j_gene: TRBJ2-5
v_gene: TRBV4-3
CDR3aa: CASSRLTGTGVQETQYF
CDR3nt: TGCGCCAGCAGCCGACTGACCGGGACAGGGGTCCAAGAGACCCAGTACTTC

abundance: -
d_gene: -
j_gene: TRBJ2-5
v_gene: TRBV12-3/TRBV12-4
CDR3aa: CASSPGGSGTQYF
CDR3nt: TGTGCCAGCAGCCCCGGAGGCTCCGGGACCCAGTACTTC

abundance: -
d_gene: -
j_gene: TRBJ1-2
v_gene: TRBV2
CDR3aa: CASSGSRTSNYGYTF
CDR3nt: TGTGCCAGCAGTGGATCGAGGACCTCTAACTATGGCTACACCTTC